Shown below are 4 T cell receptor beta chains from a single sample sequenced in a study of blood T cell repertoires in COVID-19. Here immunoSEQ multiplex PCR was the method, and the copy in TCRdb shows in-frame clones only, minus some. The sample lists 87,000 or so clones, around 90% occurring once. Sequenced input: peripheral blood. All receptors come from a woman aged 50 to 60 with active or convalescent COVID-19.

V usage is TRBV6-2 or TRBV6-3 and J usage is TRBJ2-1; 11 bases map to TRBD2. The CDR3 covers 16 residues. V was pared by 4 bases and J by 10 bases, with 12 bases of the junction left unmatched. Germline CDR1 MNHEY, CDR2 SVGEGT. The CDR3 loop reads CASSSSSGGARPEQFF. Here the CDR3 DNA reads TGTGCCAGCAGTTCTAGTAGCGGGGGGGCCAGGCCCGAGCAGTTCTTC.

The rearrangement uses TRBV7-6 and TRBJ2-3, with TRBD2 identical over 10 bases. The J segment lost 2 bases and the V segment lost 4 bases, leaving 6 bases of the junction unmatched. Germline CDR1 and CDR2: SGHVS and FNYEAQ. CDR3 length: 16 amino acids. The CDR3 is CASSSIAGGLTDTQYF. In nucleotides, the CDR3 is TGTGCCAGCAGCTCAATAGCGGGGGGACTCACAGATACGCAGTATTTT.

CDR3 nucleotides: TGTGCCAGCTCACCGGGACAGGGCCCTTCCAAAAACATTCAGTACTTC. This gives the protein CASSPGQGPSKNIQYF. The chain couples TRBV18 to TRBJ2-4, with 9 nucleotides matching TRBD1. The CDR3 is 16 amino acids. Germline trimming cut 3 bases from V and 2 bases from J; bases unmatched to any gene: 5. Germline V CDR1 and CDR2: KGHSH, LQKENI.

V gene TRBV27 combines with J gene TRBJ2-3; the match to TRBD2 covers 11 bases. Germline CDR1 is MNHEY and CDR2 is SMNVEV (reference sequence). Trimming cost V 2 bases and J 6 bases; bases outside gene matches: 7. The CDR3 covers 16 residues. The CDR3 protein is CASSLGVAGGQDTQYF. DNA for the CDR3: TGTGCCAGCAGTTTAGGGGTAGCGGGGGGGCAGGATACGCAGTATTTT.